This T cell receptor beta chain was observed in a study of neurological immune-mediated disorders (dated by TCRdb to the late 2010s). The study in broad terms: Peripheral blood TCR-beta repertoires from HTLV-I-associated myelopathy (HAM/TSP) patients, multiple sclerosis patients and healthy controls were compared by UMI-based sequencing. The cohort included around 70 subjects: approximately 14 with HAM/TSP, about 35 with multiple sclerosis, and 20 or so healthy controls. Longitudinal HAM/TSP and healthy donors were sampled at 3 time-points each (about 3-40 month intervals). The approximately 100 TCR-beta libraries included longitudinal samples, technical triplicates and paired sorted CD4+ and CD8+ T-cell subsets alongside PBMC samples.

This clonotype was observed at least ten times. Its antigen is not yet known. Per-base qualities were not stored, and no clone one base away is much larger. Study-level results and caveats: No identical CDR3 amino acid sequences were found to be shared among expanded clones across subjects, suggesting that TCR-beta repertoires were private in all groups. TCR clonal expansion was highest in HAM/TSP patients and lowest in MS patients, with MS patients falling below even healthy controls.

From the cysteine through the phenylalanine, the CDR3 covers 15 amino acids. CDR3 DNA is the only sequence kept; it has 45 bases, read in frame from the first base. V ends up 4 bases short and J 7 bases short, with an unmatched junction base count of 8. The germline V gene supplies CDR1 SQVTM and CDR2 ANQGSEA. The intended sense of this specimen's time point label: longitudinal time-point 1 (baseline). The healthy controls were volunteers from a blood bank in Maryland, USA. Unsorted PBMC libraries were generated from 2 million PBMCs stored in RNAlater at -80 °C until RNA extraction. Peripheral blood was subjected to Ficoll-Hypaque density gradient centrifugation to isolate PBMCs, which were then cryopreserved in liquid nitrogen. To synthesize cDNA, template-switch 5'RACE was performed with a primer carrying a 10-nucleotide random unique molecular identifier so that each TCR transcript was tagged. Each sequencing run produced over 190 million TCR-beta sequences covering 15-18 subjects. Total RNA was extracted with the RNeasy kit. The KAPA Real-time Library Amplification kit was used to amplify TCR-beta VDJ regions with primers targeting the TCR constant region and the 5'RACE anchor. Sample indexes and Illumina adaptors were added in a first PCR, after which library yield was increased in a second PCR. After Ampure bead purification, the TCR product of roughly 650 bp was size-selected on a 2% E-gel SizeSelection system. Before pooling, libraries had their quality checked on a Bioanalyzer, their concentration measured with Qubit, and their quantity determined with the Kapa Library Quantification kit. An Illumina HiSeq 2500 sequenced the libraries paired-end 2 x 150 bp. To increase sequence diversity, about 25-30% phiX was spiked into each library pool. The authors' pipeline ran thus. The UMI-based MiGEC pipeline processed quality-filtered reads and removed over 80% of raw TCR sequences during error correction. IMGT germline references were used for aligning VDJ genes, and each clonotype was defined as a unique CDR3 amino acid sequence together with its V-J genes. Clonal expansion, Shannon diversity and CDR3 relatedness were evaluated with VDJtools (CalcPairwiseDistances, ClusterSamples), while phylogenetic trees were built in CLCbio workbench. Using coefficient-of-variation modelling across technical triplicates, the study counted a clone as expanded if it had at least 8 unique UMIs. The raw public reads went through TCRdb reprocessing: fastp at Q25, MiXCR clone calling, in-frame beta chains kept. Rows with a matching CDR3 protein are joined into one entry that keeps the most common DNA and genes. TCRdb assigned the V and J calls; the authors' analysis was not used. The sample table holds approximately 70,000 distinct CDR3 sequences, of which 10% were seen once. 8.5% to 10% of the sample lies in the top ten.

The sample was PBMCs. The chain is made from TRBV29-1 and TRBJ2-1, with 12 bases matching TRBD1. This TCR was sampled from a man aged 25 to 45 in good health. The CDR3 loop reads CSVAHRDRGQNEQFF. The DNA is TGCAGCGTTGCTCACCGGGACAGGGGGCAAAATGAGCAGTTCTTC.